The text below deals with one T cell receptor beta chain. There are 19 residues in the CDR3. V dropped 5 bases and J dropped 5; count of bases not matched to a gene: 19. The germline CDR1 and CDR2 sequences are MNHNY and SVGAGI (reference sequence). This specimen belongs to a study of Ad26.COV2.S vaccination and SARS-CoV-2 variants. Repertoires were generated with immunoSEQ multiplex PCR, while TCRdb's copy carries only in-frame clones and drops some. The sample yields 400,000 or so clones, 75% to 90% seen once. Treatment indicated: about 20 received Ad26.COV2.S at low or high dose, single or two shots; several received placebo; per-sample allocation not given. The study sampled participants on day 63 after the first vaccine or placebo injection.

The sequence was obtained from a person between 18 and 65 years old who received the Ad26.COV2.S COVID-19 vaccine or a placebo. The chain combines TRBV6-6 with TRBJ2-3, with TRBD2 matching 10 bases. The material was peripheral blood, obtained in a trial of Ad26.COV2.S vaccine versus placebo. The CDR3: CASSQVKGERGGELDTQYF. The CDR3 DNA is TGTGCCAGCAGTCAGGTGAAGGGGGAGCGGGGGGGCGAGCTAGATACGCAGTATTTT.